This T cell receptor beta chain was recovered during a study of blood T cell repertoires in COVID-19. Authors' processing steps: Amplification of reference gene primers was used by the study to estimate nucleated cell counts. The data were produced by immunoSEQ multiplex PCR, yet TCRdb's version contains in-frame clones alone and is incomplete. The V and J calls and clone size were taken over from that table, and D and trimming were inferred from the DNA. The sample comprises under 150,000 clones, more than 70% of which are singletons, and about 5% rests with the top ten. V trimming: 0 bases; J trimming: 1 base; junction bases outside the gene matches: 5. CDR3 size: 17 residues. Germline V gene sequence: CDR1 SGHRS, CDR2 YFSETQ. This clone occurred once.

The sample was peripheral blood. The TCR comes from a woman between 50 and 59 years old with acute or convalescent COVID-19. The chain employs TRBV5-1 and TRBJ2-1; 9 nucleotides align to TRBD1. CDR3 sequence reads: CASSLALGQGSYNEQFF. Written as DNA, the CDR3 is TGCGCCAGCAGCTTGGCCTTAGGACAGGGGTCCTACAATGAGCAGTTCTTC.